Listed below are T cell receptor beta chains from one sample, sequenced in a study of cytomegalovirus exposure and HLA in healthy donors. The data were produced by immunoSEQ multiplex PCR, yet TCRdb's version contains in-frame clones alone and is incomplete. The data contain about 140,000 clones, roughly four fifths of them singletons. The sample comprised PBMCs. The receptors were gathered from a man younger than 40 in good health and CMV-seropositive. Each CDR3 is given with its conserved first and last residue. Each record gives: D gene, clone size, V gene, J gene, CDR3 DNA, CDR3 protein. D genes are given only for firm matches. Size is stated for part of the rows, as once, few or many counts, or as a class when the clone is expanded.

d_call: -; clone_size: -; v_call: TRBV6-1; j_call: TRBJ2-3; cdr3_nt: TGTGCCAGCAGTGCCGAGACAGGGACTGCAGATACGCAGTATTTT; cdr3_aa: CASSAETGTADTQYF
d_call: -; clone_size: few; v_call: TRBV13; j_call: TRBJ1-5; cdr3_nt: TGTGCCAGCAGCATACAGCGGAATCAGCCCCAGCATTTT; cdr3_aa: CASSIQRNQPQHF
d_call: -; clone_size: -; v_call: TRBV5-1; j_call: TRBJ2-1; cdr3_nt: TGCGCCAGCGGATCAATGGGCGAGCAGTTCTTC; cdr3_aa: CASGSMGEQFF
d_call: TRBD1; clone_size: -; v_call: TRBV30; j_call: TRBJ2-7; cdr3_nt: TGTGCCTGGAGTGTCGGGGACAGATCCTACGGGCAGTACTTC; cdr3_aa: CAWSVGDRSYGQYF
d_call: TRBD1; clone_size: -; v_call: TRBV7-2; j_call: TRBJ1-2; cdr3_nt: TGTGCCAGCAGCCCTGGGACAGGGAGAAAATATGGCTACACCTTC; cdr3_aa: CASSPGTGRKYGYTF
d_call: TRBD2; clone_size: -; v_call: TRBV28; j_call: TRBJ2-3; cdr3_nt: TGTGCCAGCAGTTTGGTAGCGGGAGAGCCAGATACGCAGTATTTT; cdr3_aa: CASSLVAGEPDTQYF
d_call: -; clone_size: few; v_call: TRBV10-3; j_call: TRBJ2-7; cdr3_nt: TGTGCCATCAGTGAGTTTGGTAGCGGCTACGAGCAGTACTTC; cdr3_aa: CAISEFGSGYEQYF
d_call: TRBD1; clone_size: -; v_call: TRBV19; j_call: TRBJ1-2; cdr3_nt: TGTGCCAGTAGTAAACAAGCGACAGGGGCTAACTATGGCTACACCTTC; cdr3_aa: CASSKQATGANYGYTF
d_call: TRBD2; clone_size: -; v_call: TRBV27; j_call: TRBJ2-4; cdr3_nt: TGTGCCAGCAGTGACAGACGGGAGGAGGGTTCCATAATAGCCAAAAACATTCAGTACTTC; cdr3_aa: CASSDRREEGSIIAKNIQYF
d_call: TRBD1; clone_size: -; v_call: TRBV6-1; j_call: TRBJ2-1; cdr3_nt: TGTGCCAGCAGTGCTAGCGCGGGTTGGACAGGGCTTTACAATGAGCAGTTCTTC; cdr3_aa: CASSASAGWTGLYNEQFF
d_call: TRBD1; clone_size: -; v_call: TRBV25-1; j_call: TRBJ2-3; cdr3_nt: TGTGCCAGCCGACAGGGGGCTAGCACAGATACGCAGTATTTT; cdr3_aa: CASRQGASTDTQYF
d_call: -; clone_size: -; v_call: TRBV7-8; j_call: TRBJ2-1; cdr3_nt: TGTGCCAGCAGCTTAGACAGGTTTGGCAATGAGCAGTTCTTC; cdr3_aa: CASSLDRFGNEQFF
d_call: -; clone_size: -; v_call: TRBV9; j_call: TRBJ2-3; cdr3_nt: TGTGCCAGCAGCGTAGAGGGGGGGGCTAGCACAGATACGCAGTATTTT; cdr3_aa: CASSVEGGASTDTQYF
d_call: -; clone_size: -; v_call: TRBV27; j_call: TRBJ2-1; cdr3_nt: TGTGCCAGCAGTTTATATGTAGTCTCCTACAATGAGCAGTTCTTC; cdr3_aa: CASSLYVVSYNEQFF
d_call: -; clone_size: once; v_call: TRBV2; j_call: TRBJ1-3; cdr3_nt: TGTGCCAGCACGGAGGAGAGCTCTGGAAACACCATATATTTT; cdr3_aa: CASTEESSGNTIYF
d_call: TRBD2; clone_size: once; v_call: TRBV5-1; j_call: TRBJ2-7; cdr3_nt: TGCGCCAGCAGCCGCAATAGCGGGGCCCCTTACTACGAGCAGTACTTC; cdr3_aa: CASSRNSGAPYYEQYF
d_call: -; clone_size: -; v_call: TRBV7-9; j_call: TRBJ2-5; cdr3_nt: TGTGCCAGCAGCTGGGGCGGGGTCCAAGAGACCCAGTACTTC; cdr3_aa: CASSWGGVQETQYF
d_call: TRBD2; clone_size: -; v_call: TRBV2; j_call: TRBJ2-7; cdr3_nt: TGTGCCAGCAGTACCCACCCAAGCGGGAGTTGGTACGAGCAGTACTTC; cdr3_aa: CASSTHPSGSWYEQYF
d_call: TRBD1; clone_size: -; v_call: TRBV14; j_call: TRBJ2-7; cdr3_nt: TGTGCCAGCAGCGTTCACCCGGGACAGGGAACCTACGAGCAGTACTTC; cdr3_aa: CASSVHPGQGTYEQYF
d_call: TRBD1; clone_size: -; v_call: TRBV28; j_call: TRBJ1-2; cdr3_nt: TGTGCCAGCAGTTCCCCGGGACAGGCGAACTACTATGGCTACACCTTC; cdr3_aa: CASSSPGQANYYGYTF
d_call: -; clone_size: -; v_call: TRBV12-5; j_call: TRBJ1-1; cdr3_nt: TGTGCTAGTGGTTCCCTCTTGGGCAGGGGACACACTGAAGCTTTCTTT; cdr3_aa: CASGSLLGRGHTEAFF
d_call: -; clone_size: -; v_call: TRBV7-3; j_call: TRBJ2-1; cdr3_nt: TGTGCCAGCAGCTCGGGACACCCCAATGAGCAGTTCTTC; cdr3_aa: CASSSGHPNEQFF
d_call: -; clone_size: once; v_call: TRBV27; j_call: TRBJ2-5; cdr3_nt: TGTGCCAGCAGCTTCGGGTTTTTCGAGACCCAGTACTTC; cdr3_aa: CASSFGFFETQYF
d_call: TRBD1; clone_size: -; v_call: TRBV27; j_call: TRBJ1-1; cdr3_nt: TGTGCCAGCGCCCCCCGGGACAGGGTCCCTGAAGCTTTCTTT; cdr3_aa: CASAPRDRVPEAFF